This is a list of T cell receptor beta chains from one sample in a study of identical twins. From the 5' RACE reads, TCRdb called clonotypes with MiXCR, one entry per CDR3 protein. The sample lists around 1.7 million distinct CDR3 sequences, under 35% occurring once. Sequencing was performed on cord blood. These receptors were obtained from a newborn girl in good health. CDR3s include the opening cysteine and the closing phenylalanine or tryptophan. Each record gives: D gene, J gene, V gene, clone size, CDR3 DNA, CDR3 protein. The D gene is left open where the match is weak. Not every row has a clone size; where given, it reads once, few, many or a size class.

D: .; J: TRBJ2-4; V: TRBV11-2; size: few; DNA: TGTGCCAGCAGCTCCTTAAGAGGTCCAGCCAAAAACATTCAGTACTTC; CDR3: CASSSLRGPAKNIQYF
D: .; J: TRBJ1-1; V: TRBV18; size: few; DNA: TGTGCCAGCTCACCACCGGGGGGGCGGATGAACACTGAAGCTTTCTTT; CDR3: CASSPPGGRMNTEAFF
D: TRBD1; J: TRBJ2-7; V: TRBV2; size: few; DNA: TGTGCCAGCAGGACCTGGGACAGGGGCTTGGGCGAGCAGTACTTC; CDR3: CASRTWDRGLGEQYF
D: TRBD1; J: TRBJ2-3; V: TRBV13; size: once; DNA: TGTGCCAGCAGCGTCACAGGGGGCGAGGGGCTGACAGATACGCAGTATTTT; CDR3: CASSVTGGEGLTDTQYF
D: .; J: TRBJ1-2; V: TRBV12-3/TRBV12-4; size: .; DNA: TGTGCCAGCAGTTCTCAATCCACCAGTTGTCTCCCTATTGGCTACACCTTC; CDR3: CASSSQSTSCLPIGYTF
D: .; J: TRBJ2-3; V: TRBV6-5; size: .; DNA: TGTGCCAGCAGACCTGATCTTGGTACGCAGTATTTT; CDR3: CASRPDLGTQYF
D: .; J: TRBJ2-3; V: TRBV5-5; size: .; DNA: TGTGCCAGCAGCTTGGCCAAAGTGTCAGGTAGGCCAGATACGCAGTATTTT; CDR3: CASSLAKVSGRPDTQYF
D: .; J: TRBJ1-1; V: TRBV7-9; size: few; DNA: TGTGCCAGCAGCCCTCTCCCCGGACCGCTGAACACTGAAGCTTTCTTT; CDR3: CASSPLPGPLNTEAFF
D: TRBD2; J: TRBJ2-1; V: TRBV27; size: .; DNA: TGTGCCAGCAGTTTAGGGCCCTCGCTAGCGGCCCACGGGTTCTTC; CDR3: CASSLGPSLAAHGFF
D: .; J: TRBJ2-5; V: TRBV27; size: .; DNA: TGTGCCAACAGGACAGTCCAAGAGACCCAGTACTTC; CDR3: CANRTVQETQYF
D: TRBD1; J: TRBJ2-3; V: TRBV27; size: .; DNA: TGTGCCAGCAGTTTATCATCGACAGGGACAGATACGCAGTATTTT; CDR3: CASSLSSTGTDTQYF
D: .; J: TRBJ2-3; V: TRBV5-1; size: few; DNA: TGCGCCAGCAGCTTGAACGCCAGGGACACAGATACGCAGTATTTT; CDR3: CASSLNARDTDTQYF
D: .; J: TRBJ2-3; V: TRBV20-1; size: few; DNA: TGCAGTGCTAGAGAAAGGGGCGGGACCCTACCTACAGATACGCAGTATTTT; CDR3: CSARERGGTLPTDTQYF
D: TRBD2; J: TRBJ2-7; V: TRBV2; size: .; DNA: TGTGCCAGCTTCGGGACTAGCGGGACCTACGAGCAGTACTTC; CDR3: CASFGTSGTYEQYF
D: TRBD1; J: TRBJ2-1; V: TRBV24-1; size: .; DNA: TGTGCCACCAGTGATCTGACAGGGAACAATGAGCAGTTCTTC; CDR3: CATSDLTGNNEQFF
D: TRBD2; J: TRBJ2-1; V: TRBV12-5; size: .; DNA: TGTGCTAGTGGTTTTGCGGGAGTTGTCGATGAGCAGTTCTTC; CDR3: CASGFAGVVDEQFF
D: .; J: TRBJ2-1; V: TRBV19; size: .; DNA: TGTGCCAGTAGTATATTGCGATTTGATGAGCAGTTCTTC; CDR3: CASSILRFDEQFF
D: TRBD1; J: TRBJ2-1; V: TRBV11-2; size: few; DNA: TGTGCCAGCAGCTTCAATTTGTTGAGGGGGCCCCGCCGCTCCTACAATGAGCAGTTCTTC; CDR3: CASSFNLLRGPRRSYNEQFF
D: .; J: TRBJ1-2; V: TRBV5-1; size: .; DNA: TGCGCCAGCAGCTTTGAAGGCAGCAGCTATGGCTACACCTTC; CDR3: CASSFEGSSYGYTF
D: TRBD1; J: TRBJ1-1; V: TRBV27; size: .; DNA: TGTGCCAGCAGTTTATATTGGACAGGGGACACTGAAGCTTTCTTT; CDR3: CASSLYWTGDTEAFF
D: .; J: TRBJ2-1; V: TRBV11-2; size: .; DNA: TGTGCCAGCAGCTTCGTCTTTACCTACAATGAGCAGTTCTTC; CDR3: CASSFVFTYNEQFF
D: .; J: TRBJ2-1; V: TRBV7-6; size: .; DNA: TGTGCCAGCAGCTTAGGCAGGGGCCTCTCCTACGAGCAGTTCTTC; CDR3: CASSLGRGLSYEQFF
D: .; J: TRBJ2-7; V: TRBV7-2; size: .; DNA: TGTGCCAGCAGCTTAGTAATCGCCGAGCAGTACTTC; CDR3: CASSLVIAEQYF
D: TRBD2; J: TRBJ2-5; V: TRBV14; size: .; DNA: TGTGCCAGCAGCTTGCGACATTTAGCGGGAGTCTCGTATGAGCAGTACTTC; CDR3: CASSLRHLAGVSYEQYF
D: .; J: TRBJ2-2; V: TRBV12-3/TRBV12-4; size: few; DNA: TGTGCCAGCAGCTTCCTCCCTGACACCGGGGAGCTGTTTTTT; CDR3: CASSFLPDTGELFF
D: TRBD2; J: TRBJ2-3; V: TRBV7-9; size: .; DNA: TGTGCCAGCAGCCCAGGTCTGACTAGCGCAATACCAACAGATACGCAGTATTTT; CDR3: CASSPGLTSAIPTDTQYF
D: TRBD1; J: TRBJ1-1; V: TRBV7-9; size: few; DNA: TGTGCCAGCAGCTTATTTCCCTTGGACAGGGGGCACACTGAAGCTTTCTTT; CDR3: CASSLFPLDRGHTEAFF
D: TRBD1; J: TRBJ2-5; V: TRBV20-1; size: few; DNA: TGCAGTGCAACGGACAGGCAACAAGAGACCCAGTACTTC; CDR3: CSATDRQQETQYF
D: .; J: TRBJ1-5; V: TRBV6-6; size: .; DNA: TGTGCCAGCAGTTACTCCTACAGGGCTCATAGCAATCAGCCCCAGCATTTT; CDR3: CASSYSYRAHSNQPQHF
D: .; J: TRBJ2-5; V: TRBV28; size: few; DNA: TGTGCCAGCAGTTTATCGGCAAAAGAGACCCAGTACTTC; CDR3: CASSLSAKETQYF
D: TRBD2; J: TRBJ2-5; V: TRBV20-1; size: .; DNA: TGCAGTGCTAGACGGGAGGGCCTTAATGAGCAGTACTTC; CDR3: CSARREGLNEQYF
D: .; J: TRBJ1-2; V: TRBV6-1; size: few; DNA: TGTGCCAGCAGTGTACTACAGGGAACCTACTATGGCTACACCTTC; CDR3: CASSVLQGTYYGYTF
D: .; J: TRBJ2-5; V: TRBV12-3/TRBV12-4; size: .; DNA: TGTGCCAGCAGACGGGGGGCTATTGAGACCCAGTACTTC; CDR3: CASRRGAIETQYF
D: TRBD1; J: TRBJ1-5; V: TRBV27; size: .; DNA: TGTGCCAGCAAGGGACAGGGAGGTGGCAATCAGCCCCAGCATTTT; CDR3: CASKGQGGGNQPQHF
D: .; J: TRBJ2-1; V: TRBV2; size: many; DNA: TGTGCCAGCAGTGAAGAGGCTACCGATGAGCAGTTCTTC; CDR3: CASSEEATDEQFF
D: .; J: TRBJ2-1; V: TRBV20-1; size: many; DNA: TGCAGTGCTAGAGAGCAGTTCTTC; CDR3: CSAREQFF
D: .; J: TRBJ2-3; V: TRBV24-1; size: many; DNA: TGTGCCACCAGTGCCCCTGCAACAGATACGCAGTATTTT; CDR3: CATSAPATDTQYF
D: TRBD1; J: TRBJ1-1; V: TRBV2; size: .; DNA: TGTGCCAGCGAGGGACAGGCGAACACTGAAGCTTTCTTT; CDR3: CASEGQANTEAFF
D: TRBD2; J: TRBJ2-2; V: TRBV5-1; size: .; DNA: TGCGCCAGCAGCGCAAGGACTAGCGGGAAAGCCGGGGAGCTGTTTTTT; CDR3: CASSARTSGKAGELFF
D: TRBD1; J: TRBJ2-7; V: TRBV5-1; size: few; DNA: TGCGCCGGCAGCTTGGGATCCCGGGACAGGTCCAACGAGCAGTACTTC; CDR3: CAGSLGSRDRSNEQYF
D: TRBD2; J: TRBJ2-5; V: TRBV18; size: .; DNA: TGTGCCAGCTCACCACGACCATTAGCGGGAGGGCCGGGGAATGAGCAGTACTTC; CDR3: CASSPRPLAGGPGNEQYF
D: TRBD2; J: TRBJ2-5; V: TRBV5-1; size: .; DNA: TGCGCCAGCAGCTTCGGACTAGTAAAAGAGACCCAGTACTTC; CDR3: CASSFGLVKETQYF